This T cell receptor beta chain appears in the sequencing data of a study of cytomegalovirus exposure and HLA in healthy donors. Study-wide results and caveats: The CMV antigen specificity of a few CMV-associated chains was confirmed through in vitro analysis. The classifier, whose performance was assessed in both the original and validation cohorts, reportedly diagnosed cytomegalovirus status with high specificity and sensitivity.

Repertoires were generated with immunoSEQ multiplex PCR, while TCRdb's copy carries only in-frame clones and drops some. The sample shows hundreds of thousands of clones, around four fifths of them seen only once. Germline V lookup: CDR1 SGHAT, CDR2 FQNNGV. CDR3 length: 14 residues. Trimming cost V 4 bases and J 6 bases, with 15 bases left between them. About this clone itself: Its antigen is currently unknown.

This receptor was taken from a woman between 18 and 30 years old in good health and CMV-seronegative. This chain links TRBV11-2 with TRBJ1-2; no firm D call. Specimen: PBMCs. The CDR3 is CASSSGPPYHGYTF. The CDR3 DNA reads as TGTGCCAGCAGCTCCGGGCCGCCATACCATGGCTACACCTTC.